This TCR beta chain was identified during a study of naive and memory T cell subsets. The table lists this clonotype with a few counts. Its antigen is unidentified. Both TRBC1 and TRBC2 were covered by a beta constant-region primer of two equimolar oligonucleotides. Nested alpha and beta constant-region primers with the SP2 primer drove four PCR rounds on ligated cDNA. TCRdb used MiXCR to reprocess the UMI-ligation and nested PCR reads, holding one entry per CDR3 protein. This sample has 120,000 to 150,000 distinct CDR3 sequences, with approximately 15% found just once. Findings and limits, study-wide: Diversity fell and Gini index rose from naive through CM, EM, EMRA. RNA-based TCR counts may shift with T cell activation and differentiation. Possibly reflecting memory cells re-expressing CD45RA, a few larger clonotypes occurred in naive repertoires, especially CD8.

V gave up 4 bases and J gave up 0 bases, with 10 bases separating them. The CDR3 totals 15 residues. Germline CDR1 reads DFQATT; CDR2 reads SNEGSKA (reference sequence). The J gene is TRBJ2-6, the V gene TRBV20-1; D gene unclear. The source is a human donor in good health. Sequenced: naive CD4+ T cells from blood. CDR3 sequence: CSANNKGSGANVLTF. The CDR3, as DNA: TGCAGTGCTAACAATAAGGGCTCTGGGGCCAACGTCCTGACTTTC.